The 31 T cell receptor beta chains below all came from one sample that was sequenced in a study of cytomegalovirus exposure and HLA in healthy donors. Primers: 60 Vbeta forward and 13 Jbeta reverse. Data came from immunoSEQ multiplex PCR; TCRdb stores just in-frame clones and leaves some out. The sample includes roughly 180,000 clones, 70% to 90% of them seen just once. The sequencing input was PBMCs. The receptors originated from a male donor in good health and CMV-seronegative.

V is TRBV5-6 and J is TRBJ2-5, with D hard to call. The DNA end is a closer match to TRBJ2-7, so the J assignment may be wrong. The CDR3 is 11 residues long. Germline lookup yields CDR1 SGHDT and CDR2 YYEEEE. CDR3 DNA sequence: TGTGCCAGCAGCTACTCCTACGAGCAGTACTTC. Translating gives CASSYSYEQYF.

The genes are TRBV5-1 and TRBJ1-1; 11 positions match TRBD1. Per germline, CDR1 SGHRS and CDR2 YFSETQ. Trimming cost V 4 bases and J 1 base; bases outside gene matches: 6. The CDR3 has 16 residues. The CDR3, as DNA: TGCGCCAGCAGCACTGGGACAGGGGGTGAGAACACTGAAGCTTTCTTT. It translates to CASSTGTGGENTEAFF. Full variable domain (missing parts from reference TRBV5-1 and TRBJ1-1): KAGVTQTPRYLIKTRGQQVTLSCSPISGHRSVSWYQQTPGQGLQFLFEYFSETQRNKGNFPGRFSGRQFSNSRSEMNVSTLELGDSALYLCASSTGTGGENTEAFFGQGTRLTVV.

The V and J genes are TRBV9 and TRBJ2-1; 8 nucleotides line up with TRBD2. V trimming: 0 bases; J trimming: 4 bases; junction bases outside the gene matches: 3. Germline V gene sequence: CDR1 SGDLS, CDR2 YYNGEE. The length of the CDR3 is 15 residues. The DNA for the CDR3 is TGTGCCAGCAGCGTAGCGGGAGGGTCTTACAATGAGCAGTTCTTC. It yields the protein CASSVAGGSYNEQFF.

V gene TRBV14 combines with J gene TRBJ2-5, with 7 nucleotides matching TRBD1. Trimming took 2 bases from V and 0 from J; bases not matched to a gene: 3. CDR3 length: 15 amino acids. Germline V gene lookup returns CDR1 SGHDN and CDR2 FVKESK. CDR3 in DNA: TGTGCCAGCAGCCAATGGGGGACAGACCAAGAGACCCAGTACTTC. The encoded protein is CASSQWGTDQETQYF.

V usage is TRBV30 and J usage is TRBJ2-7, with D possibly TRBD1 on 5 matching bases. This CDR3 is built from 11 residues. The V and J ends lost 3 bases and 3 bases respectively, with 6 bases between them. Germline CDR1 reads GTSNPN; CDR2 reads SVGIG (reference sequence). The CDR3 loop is CAWRQVYEQYF. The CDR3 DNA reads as TGTGCCTGGAGACAGGTCTACGAGCAGTACTTC. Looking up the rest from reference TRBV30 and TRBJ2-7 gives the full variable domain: SQTIHQWPATLVQPVGSPLSLECTVEGTSNPNLYWYRQAAGRGLQLLFYSVGIGQISSEVPQNLSASRPQDRQFILSSKKLLLSDSGFYLCAWRQVYEQYFGPGTRLTVT.

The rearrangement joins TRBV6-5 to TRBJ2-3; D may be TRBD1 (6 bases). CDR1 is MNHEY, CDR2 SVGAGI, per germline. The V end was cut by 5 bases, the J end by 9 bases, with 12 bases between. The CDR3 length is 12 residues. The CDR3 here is CASSRTDNTQYF. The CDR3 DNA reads TGTGCCAGCAGTCGGACAGACAACACGCAGTATTTT.

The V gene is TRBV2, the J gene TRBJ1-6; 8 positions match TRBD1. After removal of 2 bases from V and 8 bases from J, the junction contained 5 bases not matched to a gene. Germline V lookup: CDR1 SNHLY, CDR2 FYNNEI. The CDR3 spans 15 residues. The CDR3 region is CASSEYRGEDSPLHF. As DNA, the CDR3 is TGTGCCAGCAGTGAATACAGGGGGGAGGATTCACCCCTCCACTTT.

As DNA, the CDR3 is TGTGCCAGCAGTTACCCGCCGGGACACCATAATGAAAAACTGTTTTTT. Translation: CASSYPPGHHNEKLFF. V gene TRBV6-6 combines with J gene TRBJ1-4; perhaps TRBD1 as D (6 bases). The CDR3 consists of 16 residues. The V end was cut by 2 bases, the J end by 4 bases, with 14 bases between. The V gene's germline CDR1 is MNHNY and CDR2 SVGAGI (reference sequence).

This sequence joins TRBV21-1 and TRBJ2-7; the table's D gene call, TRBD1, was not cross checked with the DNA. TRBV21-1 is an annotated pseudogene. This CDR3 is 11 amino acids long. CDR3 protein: CARGQPYEQYF. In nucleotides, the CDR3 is TGTGCCAGAGGACAGCCCTACGAGCAGTACTTC.

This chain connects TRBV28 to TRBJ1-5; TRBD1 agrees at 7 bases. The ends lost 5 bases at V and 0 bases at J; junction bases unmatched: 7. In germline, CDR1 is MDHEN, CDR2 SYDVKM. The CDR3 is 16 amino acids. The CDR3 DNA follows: TGTGCCAGCAGTCTTAGGACAGGTATTAGCAATCAGCCCCAGCATTTT. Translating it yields CASSLRTGISNQPQHF.

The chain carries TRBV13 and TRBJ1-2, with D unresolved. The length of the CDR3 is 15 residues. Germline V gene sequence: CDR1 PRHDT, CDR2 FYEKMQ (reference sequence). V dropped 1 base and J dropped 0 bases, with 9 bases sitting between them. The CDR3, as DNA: TGTGCCAGCAGCTTAGAGAGACTTACTAACTATGGCTACACCTTC. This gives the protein CASSLERLTNYGYTF.

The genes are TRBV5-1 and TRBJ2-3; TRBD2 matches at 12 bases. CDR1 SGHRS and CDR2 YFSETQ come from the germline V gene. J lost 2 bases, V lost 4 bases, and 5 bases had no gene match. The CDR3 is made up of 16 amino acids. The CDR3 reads CASSPGTSGYTDTQYF. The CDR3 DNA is TGCGCCAGCAGCCCGGGGACTAGCGGGTACACAGATACGCAGTATTTT.

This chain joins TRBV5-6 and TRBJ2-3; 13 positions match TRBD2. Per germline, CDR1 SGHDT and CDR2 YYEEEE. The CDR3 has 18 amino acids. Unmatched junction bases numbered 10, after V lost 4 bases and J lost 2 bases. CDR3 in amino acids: CASSISGLAGPDTDTQYF. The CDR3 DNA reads TGTGCCAGCAGCATTTCGGGACTAGCGGGGCCTGACACAGATACGCAGTATTTT.

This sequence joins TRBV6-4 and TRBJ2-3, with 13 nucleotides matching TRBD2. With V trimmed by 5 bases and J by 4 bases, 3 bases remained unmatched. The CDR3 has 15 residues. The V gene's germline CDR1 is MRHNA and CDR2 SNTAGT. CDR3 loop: CASSTTSGGADTQYF. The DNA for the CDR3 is TGTGCCAGCAGTACTACTAGCGGGGGGGCAGATACGCAGTATTTT.

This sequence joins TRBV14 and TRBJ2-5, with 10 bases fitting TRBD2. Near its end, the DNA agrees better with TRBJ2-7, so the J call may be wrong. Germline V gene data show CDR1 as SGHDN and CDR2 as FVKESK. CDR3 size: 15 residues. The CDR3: CASSSWGSGRHEQYF. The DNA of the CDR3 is TGTGCCAGCAGCTCCTGGGGTAGCGGGAGGCACGAGCAGTACTTC.

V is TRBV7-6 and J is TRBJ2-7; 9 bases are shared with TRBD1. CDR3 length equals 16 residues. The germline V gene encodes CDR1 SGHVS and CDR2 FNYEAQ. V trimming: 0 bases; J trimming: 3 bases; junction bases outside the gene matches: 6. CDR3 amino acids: CASSLATRTGDYEQYF. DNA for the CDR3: TGTGCCAGCAGCTTAGCAACTAGGACAGGGGACTACGAGCAGTACTTC.

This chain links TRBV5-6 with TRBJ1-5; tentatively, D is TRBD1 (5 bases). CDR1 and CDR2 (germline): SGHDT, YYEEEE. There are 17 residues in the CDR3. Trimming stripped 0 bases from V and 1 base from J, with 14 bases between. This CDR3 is CASSLGLGAGSNQPQHF. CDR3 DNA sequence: TGTGCCAGCAGCTTGGGATTAGGGGCCGGGAGCAATCAGCCCCAGCATTTT. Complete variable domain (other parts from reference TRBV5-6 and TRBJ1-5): DAGVTQSPTHLIKTRGQQVTLRCSPKSGHDTVSWYQQALGQGPQFIFQYYEEEERQRGNFPDRFSGHQFPNYSSELNVNALLLGDSALYLCASSLGLGAGSNQPQHFGDGTRLSIL.

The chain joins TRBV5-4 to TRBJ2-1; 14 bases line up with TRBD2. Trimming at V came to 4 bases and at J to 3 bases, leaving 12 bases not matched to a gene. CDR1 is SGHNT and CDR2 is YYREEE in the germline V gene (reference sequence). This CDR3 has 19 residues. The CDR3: CASSHRLAGGLFFYNEQFF. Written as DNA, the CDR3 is TGTGCCAGCAGCCACCGACTAGCGGGAGGGCTGTTTTTCTACAATGAGCAGTTCTTC.

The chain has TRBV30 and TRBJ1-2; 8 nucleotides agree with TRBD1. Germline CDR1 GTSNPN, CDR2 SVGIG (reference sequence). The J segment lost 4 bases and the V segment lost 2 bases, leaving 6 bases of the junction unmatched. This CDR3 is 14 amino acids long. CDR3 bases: TGTGCCTGGAGTTCCGGGGACAGGATCTATGGCTACACCTTC. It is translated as CAWSSGDRIYGYTF.

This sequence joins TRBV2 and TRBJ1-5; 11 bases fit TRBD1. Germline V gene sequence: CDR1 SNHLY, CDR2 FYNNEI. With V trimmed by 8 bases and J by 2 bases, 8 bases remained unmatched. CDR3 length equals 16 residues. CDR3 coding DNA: TGTGCCAGCGCCGGGACAGGGGGAACGGGCAATCAGCCCCAGCATTTT. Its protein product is CASAGTGGTGNQPQHF.

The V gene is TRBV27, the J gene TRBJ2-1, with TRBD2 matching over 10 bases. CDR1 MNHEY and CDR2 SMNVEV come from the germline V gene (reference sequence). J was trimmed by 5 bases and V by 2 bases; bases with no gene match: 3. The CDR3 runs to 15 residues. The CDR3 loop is CASSLLAGAHNEQFF. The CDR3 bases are TGTGCCAGCAGTTTACTAGCGGGAGCTCACAATGAGCAGTTCTTC.

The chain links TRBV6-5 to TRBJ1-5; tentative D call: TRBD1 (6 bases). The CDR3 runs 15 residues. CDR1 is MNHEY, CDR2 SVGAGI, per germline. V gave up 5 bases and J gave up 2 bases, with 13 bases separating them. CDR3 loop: CASSPVQGGNQPQHF. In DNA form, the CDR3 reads TGTGCCAGCAGTCCCGTACAGGGTGGCAATCAGCCCCAGCATTTT.

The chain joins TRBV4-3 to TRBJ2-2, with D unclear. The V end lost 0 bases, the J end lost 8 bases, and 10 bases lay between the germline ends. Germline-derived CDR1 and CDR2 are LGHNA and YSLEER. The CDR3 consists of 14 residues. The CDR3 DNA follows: TGCGCCAGCAGCCAAGATGGGCGCGTGGGGGAGCTGTTTTTT. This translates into CASSQDGRVGELFF.

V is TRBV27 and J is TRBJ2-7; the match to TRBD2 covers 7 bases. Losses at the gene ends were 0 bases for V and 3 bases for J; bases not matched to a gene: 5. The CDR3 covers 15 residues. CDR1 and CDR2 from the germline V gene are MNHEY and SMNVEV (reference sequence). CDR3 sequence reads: CASSLSSSGDYEQYF. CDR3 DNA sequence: TGTGCCAGCAGTTTATCATCCAGCGGGGACTACGAGCAGTACTTC.

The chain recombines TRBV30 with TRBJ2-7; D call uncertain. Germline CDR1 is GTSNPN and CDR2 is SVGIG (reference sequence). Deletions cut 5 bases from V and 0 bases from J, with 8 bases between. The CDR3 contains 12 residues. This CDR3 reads CAWAPSSYEQYF. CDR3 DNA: TGTGCCTGGGCCCCTAGCTCCTACGAGCAGTACTTC.

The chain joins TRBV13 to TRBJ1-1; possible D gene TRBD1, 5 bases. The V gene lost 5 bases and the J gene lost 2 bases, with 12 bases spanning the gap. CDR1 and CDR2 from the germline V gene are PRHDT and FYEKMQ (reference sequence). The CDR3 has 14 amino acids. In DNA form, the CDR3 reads TGTGCCAGCAGCATACGACAGTTTAACACTGAAGCTTTCTTT. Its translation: CASSIRQFNTEAFF.

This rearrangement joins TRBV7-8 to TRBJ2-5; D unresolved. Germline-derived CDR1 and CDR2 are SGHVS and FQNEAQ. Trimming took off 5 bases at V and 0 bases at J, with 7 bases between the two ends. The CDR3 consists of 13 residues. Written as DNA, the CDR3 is TGTGCCAGCAGCGCTACAGACCAAGAGACCCAGTACTTC. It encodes CASSATDQETQYF.

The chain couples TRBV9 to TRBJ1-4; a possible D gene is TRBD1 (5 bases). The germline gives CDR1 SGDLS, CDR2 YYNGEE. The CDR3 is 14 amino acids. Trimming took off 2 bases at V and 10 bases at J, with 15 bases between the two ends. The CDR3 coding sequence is TGTGCCAGCAGCGTGGGTGACAACGGGGGAAAACTGTTTTTT. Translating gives CASSVGDNGGKLFF.

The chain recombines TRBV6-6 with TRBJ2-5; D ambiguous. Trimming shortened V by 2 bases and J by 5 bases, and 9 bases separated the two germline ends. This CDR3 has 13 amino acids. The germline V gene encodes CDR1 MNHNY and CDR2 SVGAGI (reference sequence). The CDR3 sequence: CASSYRNRETQYF. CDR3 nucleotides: TGTGCCAGCAGTTACAGAAATCGGGAGACCCAGTACTTC.

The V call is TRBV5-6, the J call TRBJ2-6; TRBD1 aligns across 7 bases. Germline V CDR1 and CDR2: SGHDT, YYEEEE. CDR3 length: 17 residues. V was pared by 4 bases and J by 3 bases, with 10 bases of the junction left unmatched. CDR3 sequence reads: CASSRLNRGRGANVLTF. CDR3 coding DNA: TGTGCCAGCAGCCGGTTGAACAGGGGTCGTGGGGCCAACGTCCTGACTTTC.

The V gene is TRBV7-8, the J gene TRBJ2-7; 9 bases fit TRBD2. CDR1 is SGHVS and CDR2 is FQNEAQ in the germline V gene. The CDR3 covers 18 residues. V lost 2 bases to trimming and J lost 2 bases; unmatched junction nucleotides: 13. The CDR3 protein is CASSLNMPYSSGAYEQYF. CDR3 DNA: TGTGCCAGCAGCTTAAATATGCCTTATTCTAGCGGGGCCTACGAGCAGTACTTC.